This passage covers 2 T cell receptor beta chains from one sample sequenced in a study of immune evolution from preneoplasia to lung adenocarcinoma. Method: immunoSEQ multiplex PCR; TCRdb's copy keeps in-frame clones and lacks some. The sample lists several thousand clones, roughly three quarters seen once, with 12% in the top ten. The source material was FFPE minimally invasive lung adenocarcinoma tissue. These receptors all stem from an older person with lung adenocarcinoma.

The CDR3 DNA follows: TGTGCCATCAGCGAAAAAGCGGGAGTGAGCACCGGGGAGCTGTTTTTT. Its translation: CAISEKAGVSTGELFF. The chain combines TRBV10-3 with TRBJ2-2, with 8 bases matching TRBD2. This CDR3 contains 16 residues. Looked up from germline, CDR1 is ENHRY and CDR2 is SYGVKD. Trimming removed 6 bases from V and 4 bases from J; junction bases left unmatched: 10.

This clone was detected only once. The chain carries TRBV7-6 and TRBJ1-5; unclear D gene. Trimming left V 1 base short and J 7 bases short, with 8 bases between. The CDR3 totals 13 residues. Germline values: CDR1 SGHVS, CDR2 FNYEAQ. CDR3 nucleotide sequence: TGTGCCAGCAGCTTAGGGGTTACACAGCCCCAGCATTTT. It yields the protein CASSLGVTQPQHF.